These 13 T cell receptor beta chains originate from one sample sequenced in a study of regulatory T cells in long-lasting Graves disease. HTBI primers from iRepertoire and Arm-PCR of CDR3 regions yielded the TCR beta libraries. TCRdb recomputed calls from the multiplex PCR reads with MiXCR, one row per CDR3 protein. The table includes 400,000 or so distinct CDR3 sequences, 23% detected once. Specified time point: persistent/refractory GD, antithyroid drugs over 5 years with positive TRAb. RNA isolated from PBMCs was used to make the TCR library. The sample here was peripheral blood mononuclear cells (PBMCs), taken when the disease was refractory, from a patient treated with antithyroid drugs. The receptor set was obtained from a female donor with Graves disease.

This clonotype was picked up many times. V usage is TRBV28 and J usage is TRBJ1-1; no firm D call. Germline-derived CDR1 and CDR2 are MDHEN and SYDVKM. V lost 6 bases to trimming and J lost 1 base, with 3 bases between them. The length of the CDR3 is 11 residues. CDR3 loop: CASRKNTEAFF. DNA for the CDR3: TGTGCCAGCAGGAAGAACACTGAAGCTTTCTTT.

The V and J genes are TRBV6-1 and TRBJ2-7, with D possibly being TRBD1 (6 bases). CDR3 length: 15 amino acids. Between the trimmed V and J ends, which lost 4 bases and 0 bases, there was a span of 13 bases. From germline, CDR1 is MNHNS and CDR2 SASEGT. The CDR3 nucleotides are TGTGCCAGCAGTGTAACGACAGGATACTCCTACGAGCAGTACTTC. This gives the protein CASSVTTGYSYEQYF.

In this sample, this clonotype turned up many times. The chain carries TRBV20-1 and TRBJ1-2, with 7 positions matching TRBD1. Germline-derived CDR1 and CDR2 are DFQATT and SNEGSKA (reference sequence). There are 16 residues in the CDR3. V lost 0 bases and J lost 5; bases outside the gene matches: 12. The CDR3 is CSARDAGGKFDYGYTF. Written as DNA, the CDR3 is TGCAGTGCTAGAGATGCAGGGGGAAAGTTTGATTATGGCTACACCTTC.

This clonotype was seen ten or more times. This sequence joins TRBV27 and TRBJ2-7; 10 bases agree with TRBD2. The CDR3 totals 16 residues. Germline trimming cut 7 bases from V and 4 bases from J; bases unmatched to any gene: 13. The germline gives CDR1 MNHEY, CDR2 SMNVEV (reference sequence). The CDR3 region has the DNA TGTGCCAGCAACCCTGGGACTAGCGACTTTTGGTACGAGCAGTACTTC. Encoded protein: CASNPGTSDFWYEQYF.

This rearrangement joins TRBV19 to TRBJ2-7; D uncertain. With 1 base removed from V and 0 bases from J, the gap between germline ends came to 10 bases. Germline CDR1 LNHDA, CDR2 SQIVND (reference sequence). CDR3 length equals 15 residues. The CDR3 sequence is CASSIGTRSSYEQYF. The CDR3 DNA sequence: TGTGCCAGTAGTATAGGTACGAGGAGCTCCTACGAGCAGTACTTC.

This clonotype was found a few times. At one boundary the junction diverges from the germline segment, which might be a read error. The chain uses TRBV5-1 and TRBJ1-5, with D possibly matching TRBD1 (6 bases). The length of the CDR3 is 15 residues. Per the germline V gene, CDR1 is SGHRS and CDR2 is YFSETQ. For the CDR3, the DNA is TGCGCCAGCCAATTGACAGCGGGGGGCAATCAGCCCCGGCATTTT. It specifies CASQLTAGGNQPRHF.

This chain connects TRBV5-1 to TRBJ1-5; TRBD1 agrees at 7 bases. Germline values: CDR1 SGHRS, CDR2 YFSETQ. The CDR3 is made up of 15 amino acids. After removal of 5 bases from V and 2 bases from J, the junction contained 7 bases not matched to a gene. CDR3 nucleotide sequence: TGCGCCAGCAGAAGTACAGGGGAACGCAATCAGCCCCAGCATTTT. It specifies CASRSTGERNQPQHF.

This chain connects TRBV6-1 to TRBJ2-7; 11 bases are a match to TRBD1. Germline values: CDR1 MNHNS, CDR2 SASEGT. Unmatched junction bases numbered 7, after V lost 5 bases and J lost 7 bases. This CDR3 spans 14 amino acids. The CDR3 DNA reads TGTGCCAGCAGTATAGGGACAGGGGGTGGAGAGCAGTACTTC. Translation: CASSIGTGGGEQYF.

The chain uses TRBV6-1 and TRBJ1-5; no reliable D call. Trimming cost V 6 bases and J 8 bases, with 11 bases left between them. CDR1 MNHNS and CDR2 SASEGT come from the germline V gene. The CDR3 consists of 12 residues. Written as DNA, the CDR3 is TGTGCCAGCAGGTCCTTCGGTGAGCCCCAGCATTTT. The encoded protein is CASRSFGEPQHF.

The chain uses TRBV7-9 and TRBJ1-2, with D possibly being TRBD1 (6 bases). The germline V gene encodes CDR1 SEHNR and CDR2 FQNEAQ (reference sequence). This CDR3 region has 15 residues. With 5 bases removed from V and 8 bases from J, the gap between germline ends came to 21 bases. The CDR3 DNA sequence: TGTGCCAGCAGCCCAACGCCCCGGGGGGCAGAAGGCTACACCTTC. It codes for CASSPTPRGAEGYTF. Using reference TRBV7-9 and TRBJ1-2 for the parts outside the CDR3, the full variable domain is DTGVSQNPRHKITKRGQNVTFRCDPISEHNRLYWYRQTLGQGPEFLTYFQNEAQLEKSRLLSDRFSAERPKGSFSTLEIQRTEQGDSAMYLCASSPTPRGAEGYTFGSGTRLTVV.

In this sample, this clonotype turned up a few times. The chain carries TRBV6-2 or TRBV6-3 and TRBJ2-1; D gene unclear. The germline V gene encodes CDR1 MNHEY and CDR2 SVGEGT. The CDR3 extends over 12 amino acids. Trimming shortened V by 4 bases and J by 7 bases, and 8 bases separated the two germline ends. CDR3 protein: CASSFIGNEQFF. The CDR3, as DNA: TGTGCCAGCAGTTTTATAGGTAATGAGCAGTTCTTC.

V is TRBV24-1 and J is TRBJ2-4; 12 positions match TRBD2. The CDR3 consists of 16 residues. Germline CDR1 is KGHDR and CDR2 is SFDVKD. J was trimmed by 7 bases and V by 3 bases; bases with no gene match: 6. Here the CDR3 DNA reads TGTGCCACCAGTGATCCGACTAGCGGGAGTCAGAACATTCAGTACTTC. It encodes CATSDPTSGSQNIQYF.

The chain has TRBV29-1 and TRBJ1-4, with 10 bases identical to TRBD1. Germline-derived CDR1 and CDR2 are SQVTM and ANQGSEA. Trimming removed 6 bases from V and 8 bases from J; junction bases left unmatched: 6. This CDR3 comprises 13 residues. CDR3 in amino acids: CSVGTGVQEKLFF. In DNA, the CDR3 is TGCAGCGTGGGGACAGGGGTACAAGAAAAACTGTTTTTT. Supplemented by reference TRBV29-1 and TRBJ1-4, the full variable domain reads SAVISQKPSRDICQRGTSLTIQCQVDSQVTMMFWYRQQPGQSLTLIATANQGSEATYESGFVIDKFPISRPNLTFSTLTVSNMSPEDSSIYLCSVGTGVQEKLFFGSGTQLSVL.